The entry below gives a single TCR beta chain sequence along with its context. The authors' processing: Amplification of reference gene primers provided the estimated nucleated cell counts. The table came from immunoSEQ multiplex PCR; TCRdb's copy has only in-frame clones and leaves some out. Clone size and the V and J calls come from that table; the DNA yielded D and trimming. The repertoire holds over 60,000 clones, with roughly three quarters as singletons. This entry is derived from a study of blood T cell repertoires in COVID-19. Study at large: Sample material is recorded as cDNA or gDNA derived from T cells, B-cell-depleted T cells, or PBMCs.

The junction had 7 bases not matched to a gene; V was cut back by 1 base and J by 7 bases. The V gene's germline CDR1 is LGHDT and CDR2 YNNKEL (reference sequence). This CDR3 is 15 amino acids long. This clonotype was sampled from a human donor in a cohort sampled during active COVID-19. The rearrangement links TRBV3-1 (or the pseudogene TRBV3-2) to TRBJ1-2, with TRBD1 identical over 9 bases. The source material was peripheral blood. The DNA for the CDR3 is TGTGCCAGCAGCCAAGGTTGGGGACAGGGTGGTGGCTACACCTTC. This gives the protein CASSQGWGQGGGYTF.